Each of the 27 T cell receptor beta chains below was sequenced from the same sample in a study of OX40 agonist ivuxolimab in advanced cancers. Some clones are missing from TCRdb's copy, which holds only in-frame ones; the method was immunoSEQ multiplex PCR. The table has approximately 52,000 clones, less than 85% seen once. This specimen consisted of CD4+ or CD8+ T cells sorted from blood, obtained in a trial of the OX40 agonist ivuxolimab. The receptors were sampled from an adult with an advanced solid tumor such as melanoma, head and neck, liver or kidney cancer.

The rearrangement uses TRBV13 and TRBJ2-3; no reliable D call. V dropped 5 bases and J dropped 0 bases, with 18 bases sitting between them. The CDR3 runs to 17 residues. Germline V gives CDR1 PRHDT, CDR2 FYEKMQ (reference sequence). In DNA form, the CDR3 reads TGTGCCAGCAGCCCCCCCCGATCCATCTCGAGCACAGATACGCAGTATTTT. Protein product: CASSPPRSISSTDTQYF.

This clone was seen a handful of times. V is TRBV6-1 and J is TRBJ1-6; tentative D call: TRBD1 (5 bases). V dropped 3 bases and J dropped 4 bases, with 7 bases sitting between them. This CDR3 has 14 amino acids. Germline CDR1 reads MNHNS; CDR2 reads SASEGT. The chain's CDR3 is CASSDRVYNSPLHF. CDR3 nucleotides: TGTGCCAGCAGTGACAGGGTTTATAATTCACCCCTCCACTTT.

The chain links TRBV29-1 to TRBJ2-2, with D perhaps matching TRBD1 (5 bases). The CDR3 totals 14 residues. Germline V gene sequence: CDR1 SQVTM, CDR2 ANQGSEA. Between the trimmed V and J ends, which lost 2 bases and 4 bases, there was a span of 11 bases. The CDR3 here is CSVELQGGTGELFF. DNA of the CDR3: TGCAGCGTTGAACTTCAGGGTGGCACCGGGGAGCTGTTTTTT.

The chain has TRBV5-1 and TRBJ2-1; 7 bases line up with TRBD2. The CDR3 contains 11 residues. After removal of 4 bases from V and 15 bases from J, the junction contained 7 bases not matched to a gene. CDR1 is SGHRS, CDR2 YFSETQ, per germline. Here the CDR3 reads CASSRGRAVFF. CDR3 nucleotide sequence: TGCGCCAGCAGCCGGGGGAGGGCGGTGTTCTTC.

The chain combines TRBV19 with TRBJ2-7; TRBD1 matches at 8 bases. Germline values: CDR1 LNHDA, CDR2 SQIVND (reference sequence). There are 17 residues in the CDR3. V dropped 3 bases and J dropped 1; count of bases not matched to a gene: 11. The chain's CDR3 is CASSILASGTGSYEQYF. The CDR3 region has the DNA TGTGCCAGTAGTATCTTGGCCTCCGGGACAGGTTCCTACGAGCAGTACTTC.

CDR3 nucleotides: TGTGCCAGCGGTAGGGAGCCTCGGTATCAGCCCCAGCATTTT. It encodes CASGREPRYQPQHF. The chain carries TRBV2 and TRBJ1-5, with D uncertain. Per germline, CDR1 SNHLY and CDR2 FYNNEI. Trimming took 8 bases from V and 5 from J, leaving 16 bases between them. The CDR3 is 14 residues long.

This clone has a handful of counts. The DNA of the CDR3 is TGCGCCAGCAGCCAGGGAGGGGGGCCTGGAAACACCATATATTTT. This sequence encodes CASSQGGGPGNTIYF. The chain employs TRBV4-3 and TRBJ1-3, with D perhaps TRBD1 (6 bases). The CDR3 runs 15 residues. Germline lookup yields CDR1 LGHNA and CDR2 YSLEER. Trimming took off 3 bases at V and 2 bases at J, with 11 bases between the two ends.

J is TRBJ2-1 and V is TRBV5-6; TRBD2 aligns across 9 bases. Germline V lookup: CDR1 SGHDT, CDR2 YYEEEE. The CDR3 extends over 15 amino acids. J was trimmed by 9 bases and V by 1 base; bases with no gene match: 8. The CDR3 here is CASSLYSGRTSEQFF. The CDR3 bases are TGTGCCAGCAGCTTGTATAGCGGGAGAACCAGTGAGCAGTTCTTC.

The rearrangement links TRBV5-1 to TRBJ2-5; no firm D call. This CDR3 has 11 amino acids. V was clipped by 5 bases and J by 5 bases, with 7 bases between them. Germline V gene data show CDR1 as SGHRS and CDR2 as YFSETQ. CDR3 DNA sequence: TGCGCCAGCAGATGGGGTGAGACCCAGTACTTC. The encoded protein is CASRWGETQYF.

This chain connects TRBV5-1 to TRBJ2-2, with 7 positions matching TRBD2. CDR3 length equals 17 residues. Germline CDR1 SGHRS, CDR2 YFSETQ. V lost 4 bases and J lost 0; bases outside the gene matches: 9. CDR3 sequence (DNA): TGCGCCAGCAGCCTCCCTCTGGCGGGGGCGAACACCGGGGAGCTGTTTTTT. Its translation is CASSLPLAGANTGELFF.

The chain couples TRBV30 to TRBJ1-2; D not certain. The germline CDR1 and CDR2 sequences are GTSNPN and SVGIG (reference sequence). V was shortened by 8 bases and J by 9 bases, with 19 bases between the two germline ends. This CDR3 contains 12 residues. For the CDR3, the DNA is TGTGCCGGGAAGGAACTACAAGCGAGCTACACCTTC. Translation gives CAGKELQASYTF.

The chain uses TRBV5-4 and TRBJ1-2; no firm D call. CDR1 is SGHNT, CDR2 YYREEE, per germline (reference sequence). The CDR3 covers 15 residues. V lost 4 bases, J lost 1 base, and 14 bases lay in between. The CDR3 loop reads CASSPQMRLNYGYTF. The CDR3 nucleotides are TGTGCCAGCAGCCCCCAGATGCGACTTAACTATGGCTACACCTTC.

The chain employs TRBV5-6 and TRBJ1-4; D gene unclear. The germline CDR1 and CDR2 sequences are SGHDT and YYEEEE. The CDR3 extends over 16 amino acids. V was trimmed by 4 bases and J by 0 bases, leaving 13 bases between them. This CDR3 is CASSRRTAATNEKLFF. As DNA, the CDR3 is TGTGCCAGCAGCCGCCGGACGGCAGCAACTAATGAAAAACTGTTTTTT.

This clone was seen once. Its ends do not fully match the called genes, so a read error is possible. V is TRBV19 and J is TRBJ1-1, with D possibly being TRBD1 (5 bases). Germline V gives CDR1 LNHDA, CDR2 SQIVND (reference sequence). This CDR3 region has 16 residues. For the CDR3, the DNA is TGTGCCAGTAGGATAGGACATGTGTCAATATTGACTGAAGCTTTCTTT. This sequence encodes CASRIGHVSILTEAFF.

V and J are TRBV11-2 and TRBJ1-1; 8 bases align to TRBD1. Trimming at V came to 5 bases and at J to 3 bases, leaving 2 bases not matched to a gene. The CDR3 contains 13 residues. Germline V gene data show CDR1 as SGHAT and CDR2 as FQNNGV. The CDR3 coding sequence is TGTGCCAGCAGCGTACAGGGGGACACTGAAGCTTTCTTT. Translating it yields CASSVQGDTEAFF.

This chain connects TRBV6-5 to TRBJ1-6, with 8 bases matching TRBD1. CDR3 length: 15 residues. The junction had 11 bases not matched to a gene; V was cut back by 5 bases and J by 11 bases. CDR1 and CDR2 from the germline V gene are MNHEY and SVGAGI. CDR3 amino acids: CASSPGTGRPAPLHF. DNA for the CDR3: TGTGCCAGCAGTCCTGGGACAGGTCGCCCGGCACCCCTCCACTTT.

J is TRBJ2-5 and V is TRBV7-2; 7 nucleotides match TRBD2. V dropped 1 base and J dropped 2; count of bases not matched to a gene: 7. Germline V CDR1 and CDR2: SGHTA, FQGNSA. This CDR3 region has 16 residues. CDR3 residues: CASSLGSSGAQETQYF. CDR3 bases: TGTGCCAGCAGCTTAGGGTCTAGCGGAGCTCAAGAGACCCAGTACTTC.

For the CDR3, the DNA is TGTGCCAGCAGCTTATATAATCGTGCGGGAGGGGGGGATGAGCAGTTCTTC. Protein: CASSLYNRAGGGDEQFF. The chain couples TRBV7-8 to TRBJ2-1, with 9 bases fitting TRBD2. V was clipped by 2 bases and J by 8 bases; unmatched bases: 13. This CDR3 has 17 residues. In germline, CDR1 is SGHVS, CDR2 FQNEAQ.

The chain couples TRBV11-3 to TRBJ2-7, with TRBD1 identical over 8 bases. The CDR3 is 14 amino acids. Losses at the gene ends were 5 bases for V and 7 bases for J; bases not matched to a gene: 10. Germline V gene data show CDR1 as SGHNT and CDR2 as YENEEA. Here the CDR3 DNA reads TGTGCCAGCAGCCCCGGACAGGGATCGCAAGAGCAGTACTTC. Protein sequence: CASSPGQGSQEQYF.

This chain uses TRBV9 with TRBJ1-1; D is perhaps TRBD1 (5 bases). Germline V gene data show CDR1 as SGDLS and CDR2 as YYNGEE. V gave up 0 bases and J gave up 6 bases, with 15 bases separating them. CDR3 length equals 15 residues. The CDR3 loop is CASSVDPSGGAEAFF. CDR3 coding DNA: TGTGCCAGCAGCGTAGACCCCTCGGGAGGGGCTGAAGCTTTCTTT.

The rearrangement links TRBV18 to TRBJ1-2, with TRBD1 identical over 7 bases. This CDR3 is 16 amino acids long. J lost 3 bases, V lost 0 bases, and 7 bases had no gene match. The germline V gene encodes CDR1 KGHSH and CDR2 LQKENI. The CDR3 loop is CASSPPNRGEDYGYTF. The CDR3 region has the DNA TGTGCCAGCTCACCACCGAACAGGGGTGAGGACTATGGCTACACCTTC.

As DNA, the CDR3 is TGTGCCAGCAGCTTTGCTGTGGCTAGCGGGAGCAATGAGCAGTTCTTC. Protein sequence: CASSFAVASGSNEQFF. The rearrangement links TRBV7-3 to TRBJ2-1; 10 bases match TRBD2. The ends lost 3 bases at V and 6 bases at J; junction bases unmatched: 8. CDR1 and CDR2 (germline): SGHTA, FQGTGA. CDR3 length: 16 residues.

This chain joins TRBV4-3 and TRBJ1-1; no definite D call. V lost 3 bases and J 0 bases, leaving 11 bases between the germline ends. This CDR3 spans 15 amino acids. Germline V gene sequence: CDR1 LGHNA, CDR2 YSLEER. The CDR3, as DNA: TGCGCCAGCAGCCAGCTGGCAGGCATGAACACTGAAGCTTTCTTT. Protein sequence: CASSQLAGMNTEAFF.

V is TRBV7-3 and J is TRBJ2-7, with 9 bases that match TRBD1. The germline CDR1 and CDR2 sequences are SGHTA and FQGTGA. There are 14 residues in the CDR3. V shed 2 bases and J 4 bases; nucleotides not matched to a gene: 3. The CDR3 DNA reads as TGTGCCAGCAGCTTAGGCGGACAGGGGTACGAGCAGTACTTC. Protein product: CASSLGGQGYEQYF.

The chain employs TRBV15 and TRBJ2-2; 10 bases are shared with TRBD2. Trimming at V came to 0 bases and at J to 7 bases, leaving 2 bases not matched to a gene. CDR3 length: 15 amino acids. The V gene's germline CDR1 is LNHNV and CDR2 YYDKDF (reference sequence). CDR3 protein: CATSRDTSGVGELFF. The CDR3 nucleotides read TGTGCCACCAGCAGAGATACTAGCGGGGTCGGGGAGCTGTTTTTT.

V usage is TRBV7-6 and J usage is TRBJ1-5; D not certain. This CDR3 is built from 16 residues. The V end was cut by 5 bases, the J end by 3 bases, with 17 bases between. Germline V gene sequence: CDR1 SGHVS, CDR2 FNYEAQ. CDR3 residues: CASSVTPRGDNQPQHF. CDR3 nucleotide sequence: TGTGCCAGCAGCGTAACACCTCGCGGGGACAATCAGCCCCAGCATTTT.

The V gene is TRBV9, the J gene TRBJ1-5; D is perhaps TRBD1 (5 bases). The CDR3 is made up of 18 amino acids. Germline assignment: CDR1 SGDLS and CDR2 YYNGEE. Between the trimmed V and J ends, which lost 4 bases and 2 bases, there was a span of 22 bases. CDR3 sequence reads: CASSPRVGGDPRNQPQHF. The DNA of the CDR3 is TGTGCCAGCAGCCCCCGGGTGGGGGGTGACCCCCGCAATCAGCCCCAGCATTTT.